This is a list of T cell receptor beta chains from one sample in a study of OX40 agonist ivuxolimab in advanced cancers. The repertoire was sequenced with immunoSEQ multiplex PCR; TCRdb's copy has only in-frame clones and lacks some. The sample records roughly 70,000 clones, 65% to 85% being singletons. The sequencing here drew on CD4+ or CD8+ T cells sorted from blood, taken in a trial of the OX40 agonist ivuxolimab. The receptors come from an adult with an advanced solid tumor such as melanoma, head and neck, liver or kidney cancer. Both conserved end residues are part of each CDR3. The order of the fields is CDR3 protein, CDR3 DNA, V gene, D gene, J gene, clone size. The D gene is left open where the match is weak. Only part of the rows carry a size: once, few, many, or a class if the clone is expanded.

CDR3 protein: CASSEEAGYYEQYF
CDR3 DNA: TGTGCCAGCAGTGAAGAGGCGGGGTACTACGAGCAGTACTTC
V gene: TRBV2
D gene: -
J gene: TRBJ2-7
clone size: -

CDR3 protein: CAISAGTGHYSNQPQHF
CDR3 DNA: TGTGCCATCAGTGCCGGGACAGGACACTATAGCAATCAGCCCCAGCATTTT
V gene: TRBV10-3
D gene: TRBD1
J gene: TRBJ1-5
clone size: -

CDR3 protein: CASSPPGQGAIGELFF
CDR3 DNA: TGTGCCAGCAGCCCCCCGGGACAGGGGGCCATCGGGGAGCTGTTTTTT
V gene: TRBV9
D gene: TRBD1
J gene: TRBJ2-2
clone size: -

CDR3 protein: CASSYSLGRNTEAFF
CDR3 DNA: TGTGCCAGCAGTTACTCTTTGGGGAGGAACACTGAAGCTTTCTTT
V gene: TRBV6-5
D gene: -
J gene: TRBJ1-1
clone size: -

CDR3 protein: CASSLVWITNYGYTF
CDR3 DNA: TGTGCCAGCAGTTTGGTTTGGATTACTAACTATGGCTACACCTTC
V gene: TRBV28
D gene: -
J gene: TRBJ1-2
clone size: -

CDR3 protein: CASSQDGSTNYGYTF
CDR3 DNA: TGCGCCAGCAGCCAAGATGGCAGTACTAACTATGGCTACACCTTC
V gene: TRBV4-1
D gene: -
J gene: TRBJ1-2
clone size: -

CDR3 protein: CASSRSGIEAFF
CDR3 DNA: TGTGCCAGCAGTCGGTCGGGGATAGAAGCTTTCTTT
V gene: TRBV6-1
D gene: -
J gene: TRBJ1-1
clone size: -

CDR3 protein: CASSHRGTAIYF
CDR3 DNA: TGTGCCAGCAGCCACAGGGGGACCGCCATATATTTT
V gene: TRBV4-2
D gene: TRBD1
J gene: TRBJ1-3
clone size: -

CDR3 protein: CASSKAPINEQFF
CDR3 DNA: TGCGCCAGCTCGAAAGCCCCTATCAATGAGCAGTTCTTC
V gene: TRBV5-1
D gene: -
J gene: TRBJ2-1
clone size: -

CDR3 protein: CASSPRANQPQHF
CDR3 DNA: TGTGCCAGCAGCCCCCGGGCCAATCAGCCCCAGCATTTT
V gene: TRBV2
D gene: -
J gene: TRBJ1-5
clone size: -

CDR3 protein: CAIISGGFYGYTF
CDR3 DNA: TGTGCCATCATATCAGGGGGTTTTTATGGCTACACCTTC
V gene: TRBV2
D gene: TRBD1
J gene: TRBJ1-2
clone size: -

CDR3 protein: CASTSGRAFQQPQHF
CDR3 DNA: TGTGCCAGCACATCCGGCAGGGCGTTCCAACAGCCCCAGCATTTT
V gene: TRBV6-1
D gene: -
J gene: TRBJ1-5
clone size: -

CDR3 protein: CASSLTSGEAHGQFF
CDR3 DNA: TGTGCCAGCAGCCTCACTAGCGGGGAGGCCCATGGGCAGTTCTTC
V gene: TRBV6-5
D gene: TRBD2
J gene: TRBJ2-1
clone size: -

CDR3 protein: CASSRGTGTSGNTIYF
CDR3 DNA: TGCGCCAGCAGCCGGGGGACAGGGACATCCGGAAACACCATATATTTT
V gene: TRBV4-1
D gene: TRBD1
J gene: TRBJ1-3
clone size: -

CDR3 protein: CASSEFGSPVLPGGEKLFF
CDR3 DNA: TGTGCCAGCAGTGAATTCGGCAGCCCGGTCCTCCCTGGTGGCGAAAAACTGTTTTTT
V gene: TRBV2
D gene: -
J gene: TRBJ1-4
clone size: -

CDR3 protein: CASSLSGTLNEQFF
CDR3 DNA: TGCGCCAGCAGCTTGTCGGGGACACTCAATGAGCAGTTCTTC
V gene: TRBV5-1
D gene: -
J gene: TRBJ2-1
clone size: -

CDR3 protein: CASSLGGLYDEQYF
CDR3 DNA: TGCGCCAGCAGCTTGGGGGGGCTTTACGACGAGCAGTACTTC
V gene: TRBV5-1
D gene: -
J gene: TRBJ2-7
clone size: -

CDR3 protein: CASSLTTSNTEAFF
CDR3 DNA: TGTGCCAGCAGCTTAACGACCTCGAACACTGAAGCTTTCTTT
V gene: TRBV7-9
D gene: -
J gene: TRBJ1-1
clone size: -

CDR3 protein: CASSPGTGGRTDTQYF
CDR3 DNA: TGTGCCAGCAGCCCAGGGACGGGGGGCCGCACAGATACGCAGTATTTT
V gene: TRBV11-3
D gene: -
J gene: TRBJ2-3
clone size: -

CDR3 protein: CAWSVWGQTSSYNSPLHF
CDR3 DNA: TGTGCCTGGAGTGTTTGGGGACAGACGAGCTCCTATAATTCACCCCTCCACTTT
V gene: TRBV30
D gene: TRBD1
J gene: TRBJ1-6
clone size: -

CDR3 protein: CSAIGSTGELFF
CDR3 DNA: TGCAGCGCAATCGGATCTACCGGGGAGCTGTTTTTT
V gene: TRBV29-1
D gene: -
J gene: TRBJ2-2
clone size: few

CDR3 protein: CASSRSGQAANYGYTF
CDR3 DNA: TGTGCCAGCAGCAGGTCCGGACAGGCGGCTAACTATGGCTACACCTTC
V gene: TRBV7-9
D gene: TRBD1
J gene: TRBJ1-2
clone size: few

CDR3 protein: CASSLGTDPSEQYF
CDR3 DNA: TGTGCCAGCAGCTTAGGGACAGACCCCTCAGAGCAGTACTTC
V gene: TRBV7-7
D gene: -
J gene: TRBJ2-7
clone size: -

CDR3 protein: CASSLALGGEAFF
CDR3 DNA: TGTGCCAGCAGCTTAGCGTTGGGGGGTGAAGCTTTCTTT
V gene: TRBV7-9
D gene: -
J gene: TRBJ1-1
clone size: few

CDR3 protein: CASSKKGQGTAEAFF
CDR3 DNA: TGTGCCAGCAGTAAGAAAGGACAGGGGACCGCTGAAGCTTTCTTT
V gene: TRBV6-1
D gene: TRBD1
J gene: TRBJ1-1
clone size: -

CDR3 protein: CASSVAGPGNYGYTF
CDR3 DNA: TGTGCCAGTAGTGTCGCAGGTCCCGGTAACTATGGCTACACCTTC
V gene: TRBV19
D gene: -
J gene: TRBJ1-2
clone size: -

CDR3 protein: CASSPGGLNTGELFF
CDR3 DNA: TGTGCCAGCAGCCCAGGGGGGTTGAACACCGGGGAGCTGTTTTTT
V gene: TRBV7-6
D gene: -
J gene: TRBJ2-2
clone size: -

CDR3 protein: CATKGAAQGQPQHF
CDR3 DNA: TGTGCCACGAAGGGGGCCGCGCAGGGTCAGCCCCAGCATTTT
V gene: TRBV27
D gene: TRBD1
J gene: TRBJ1-5
clone size: -

CDR3 protein: CASSPPGQGAKEQYF
CDR3 DNA: TGTGCCAGCAGCCCCCCCGGACAGGGGGCGAAGGAGCAGTACTTC
V gene: TRBV11-3
D gene: TRBD1
J gene: TRBJ2-7
clone size: -

CDR3 protein: CASSLREAGAFQETQYF
CDR3 DNA: TGTGCCAGCAGCCTGCGGGAAGCGGGGGCGTTTCAAGAGACCCAGTACTTC
V gene: TRBV4-2
D gene: TRBD2
J gene: TRBJ2-5
clone size: -

CDR3 protein: CASTTSAGYEKLFF
CDR3 DNA: TGCGCCAGCACCACTTCGGCAGGCTATGAAAAACTGTTTTTT
V gene: TRBV10-1
D gene: -
J gene: TRBJ1-4
clone size: -

CDR3 protein: CAWATAAHLEQYF
CDR3 DNA: TGTGCCTGGGCGACAGCAGCCCACTTGGAGCAGTACTTC
V gene: TRBV30
D gene: -
J gene: TRBJ2-5
clone size: -

CDR3 protein: CASRAAGNTIYF
CDR3 DNA: TGTGCCAGCCGGGCAGCTGGAAACACCATATATTTT
V gene: TRBV6-6
D gene: -
J gene: TRBJ1-3
clone size: -

CDR3 protein: CASSTLAGLYNEQFF
CDR3 DNA: TGTGCCAGCAGCACTTTAGCGGGGTTGTACAATGAGCAGTTCTTC
V gene: TRBV2
D gene: TRBD2
J gene: TRBJ2-1
clone size: -

CDR3 protein: CASSLDSTGWGEQYF
CDR3 DNA: TGTGCCAGCAGCTTAGATTCGACAGGGTGGGGGGAGCAGTACTTC
V gene: TRBV11-2
D gene: TRBD1
J gene: TRBJ2-7
clone size: once

CDR3 protein: CASSPEGQGNYGYTF
CDR3 DNA: TGTGCCAGCTCACCTGAAGGACAGGGGAACTATGGCTACACCTTC
V gene: TRBV18
D gene: TRBD1
J gene: TRBJ1-2
clone size: -

CDR3 protein: CASSDGTSRNQPQHF
CDR3 DNA: TGTGCCAGCAGCGATGGGACCTCCCGCAATCAGCCCCAGCATTTT
V gene: TRBV6-6
D gene: -
J gene: TRBJ1-5
clone size: -

CDR3 protein: CASSDDTANSPLHF
CDR3 DNA: TGCGCCAGCAGCGATGACACAGCTAATTCACCCCTCCACTTT
V gene: TRBV5-1
D gene: -
J gene: TRBJ1-6
clone size: -

CDR3 protein: CASSPRPRTDSDQYF
CDR3 DNA: TGTGCCAGCAGCCCCCGACCTCGTACCGACAGTGACCAGTACTTC
V gene: TRBV6-6
D gene: -
J gene: TRBJ2-5
clone size: -

CDR3 protein: CASSKQTSGDNEQFF
CDR3 DNA: TGTGCCAGCAGCAAACAGACTAGCGGGGACAATGAGCAGTTCTTC
V gene: TRBV21-1
D gene: -
J gene: TRBJ2-1
clone size: -

CDR3 protein: CASSLASQDEAFF
CDR3 DNA: TGTGCCAGCAGCTTAGCAAGTCAGGATGAAGCTTTCTTT
V gene: TRBV7-6
D gene: -
J gene: TRBJ1-1
clone size: -

CDR3 protein: CASRRQGSYGYTF
CDR3 DNA: TGTGCCAGCAGACGACAGGGATCCTATGGCTACACCTTC
V gene: TRBV2
D gene: TRBD1
J gene: TRBJ1-2
clone size: -

CDR3 protein: CASTSGGAYEQYF
CDR3 DNA: TGTGCCAGCACTTCAGGGGGAGCCTACGAGCAGTACTTC
V gene: TRBV5-5
D gene: TRBD1
J gene: TRBJ2-7
clone size: -

CDR3 protein: CATSRGGVEGRNGYTF
CDR3 DNA: TGTGCCACCAGCAGAGGAGGAGTAGAGGGGAGAAATGGCTACACCTTC
V gene: TRBV15
D gene: -
J gene: TRBJ1-2
clone size: once

CDR3 protein: CATSRDSERGTYEQYF
CDR3 DNA: TGTGCCACCAGCAGAGATTCGGAGCGGGGGACCTACGAGCAGTACTTC
V gene: TRBV15
D gene: TRBD2
J gene: TRBJ2-7
clone size: -

CDR3 protein: CASSLAGGLGEQFF
CDR3 DNA: TGTGCCAGCAGTTTGGCGGGGGGGCTGGGTGAGCAGTTCTTC
V gene: TRBV6-5
D gene: TRBD2
J gene: TRBJ2-1
clone size: -

CDR3 protein: CARGSYNEQFF
CDR3 DNA: TGTGCCCGGGGCTCCTACAATGAGCAGTTCTTC
V gene: TRBV30
D gene: -
J gene: TRBJ2-1
clone size: -

CDR3 protein: CASTGSSYNSPLHF
CDR3 DNA: TGTGCCAGCACAGGAAGCTCCTATAATTCACCCCTCCACTTT
V gene: TRBV6-1
D gene: -
J gene: TRBJ1-6
clone size: -